This is a list of T cell receptor beta chains from one sample in a study of blood T cell repertoires in COVID-19. The data were produced by immunoSEQ multiplex PCR, yet TCRdb's version contains in-frame clones alone and is incomplete. Among about 140,000 clones listed, around 81% were seen once. Sequencing was done on a sample of peripheral blood. These receptors were obtained from a woman aged 60-75 years with active or convalescent COVID-19. Each CDR3 is given with its conserved first and last residue. The D gene is left open where the match is weak. A row's size may be missing; if present it is once, few, many or a size class.

CDR3 protein | CDR3 DNA | D gene | V gene | clone size | J gene
CASSQVDMGLNTGELFF | TGCGCCAGCAGCCAAGTAGATATGGGGCTGAACACCGGGGAGCTGTTTTTT | - | TRBV4-1 | - | TRBJ2-2
CASSPTSGSTNIQYF | TGTGCCAGCAGCCCGACTAGCGGGAGTACTAACATTCAGTACTTC | TRBD2 | TRBV2 | - | TRBJ2-4
CASSIEADYGYTF | TGTGCCAGTAGTATAGAGGCGGACTATGGCTACACCTTC | - | TRBV19 | many | TRBJ1-2
CASSLFRQGREPQHF | TGTGCCAGCAGTTTATTCCGACAGGGGCGGGAGCCCCAGCATTTT | TRBD1 | TRBV28 | - | TRBJ1-5
CASRTTGRRQPQHF | TGTGCCAGCAGGACGACAGGGCGGAGGCAGCCCCAGCATTTT | TRBD1 | TRBV28 | - | TRBJ1-5
CSASGTAYSNQPQHF | TGCAGTGCTAGTGGGACAGCTTATAGCAATCAGCCCCAGCATTTT | TRBD1 | TRBV20-1 | - | TRBJ1-5
CASGQGSSGNTIYF | TGTGCCAGCGGACAGGGGAGCTCTGGAAACACCATATATTTT | TRBD1 | TRBV11-2 | - | TRBJ1-3
CASSAQGLSGYTF | TGTGCCAGCAGCGCACAGGGTTTGAGTGGCTACACCTTC | - | TRBV9 | - | TRBJ1-2
CASSRDRDVPFF | TGTGCCAGCAGCCGAGACAGGGACGTTCCGTTCTTC | TRBD1 | TRBV6-5 | - | TRBJ2-1
CASSEGPYNEQFF | TGTGCCAGCAGTGAAGGTCCTTACAATGAGCAGTTCTTC | - | TRBV6-1 | - | TRBJ2-1
CASSLTGGNTGELFF | TGCGCCAGCAGCTTAACGGGAGGGAACACCGGGGAGCTGTTTTTT | TRBD2 | TRBV5-1 | - | TRBJ2-2
CASSRTRSGTEAFF | TGTGCCAGCAGTCGGACACGCTCGGGCACTGAAGCTTTCTTT | - | TRBV28 | few | TRBJ1-1
CASSQDLGTESSYEQYF | TGTGCCAGCAGCCAAGATTTAGGGACAGAGAGCTCCTACGAGCAGTACTTC | TRBD1 | TRBV4-2 | - | TRBJ2-7
CASSSGNYGYTF | TGTGCCAGCAGTTCCGGGAACTATGGCTACACCTTC | - | TRBV28 | few | TRBJ1-2
CASNTQAQGPGTQYF | TGTGCCAGCAACACCCAGGCCCAGGGCCCTGGGACCCAGTACTTC | - | TRBV7-2 | - | TRBJ2-5
CAWSVLSGPYTDTQYF | TGTGCCTGGAGTGTACTTAGCGGCCCTTACACAGATACGCAGTATTTT | - | TRBV30 | - | TRBJ2-3
CASSLTSGFNTGELFF | TGTGCCAGCAGCTTAACTAGCGGATTTAACACCGGGGAGCTGTTTTTT | TRBD2 | TRBV7-6 | once | TRBJ2-2
CASSTRGTGTGELFF | TGTGCCAGCAGTACGAGGGGGACAGGGACCGGGGAGCTGTTTTTT | TRBD1 | TRBV6-5 | - | TRBJ2-2
CASTPDRGGYTEAFF | TGTGCCAGCACCCCGGACAGGGGCGGCTACACTGAAGCTTTCTTT | TRBD1 | TRBV2 | few | TRBJ1-1
CASSPSRDRGLKGNQPQHF | TGTGCCAGCAGCCCGTCCCGGGACAGGGGGCTTAAGGGCAATCAGCCCCAGCATTTT | TRBD1 | TRBV9 | - | TRBJ1-5
CSVGRSYEQYF | TGCAGCGTTGGCCGGTCCTACGAGCAGTACTTC | - | TRBV29-1 | many | TRBJ2-7
CASSDRGYTEAFF | TGTGCCAGCAGTGACAGGGGGTATACTGAAGCTTTCTTT | TRBD1 | TRBV2 | few | TRBJ1-1
CASSGQGENYGYTF | TGTGCCAGCAGTGGACAGGGAGAGAACTATGGCTACACCTTC | TRBD1 | TRBV28 | - | TRBJ1-2
CASSQGQYGYTF | TGTGCCAGCAGCCAAGGCCAGTATGGCTACACCTTC | - | TRBV4-2 | - | TRBJ1-2
CATSSGTGGLVNEKLFF | TGTGCCACCAGTTCCGGGACAGGGGGCCTCGTTAATGAAAAACTGTTTTTT | TRBD1 | TRBV24-1 | - | TRBJ1-4
CASSLNPGGVDSPLHF | TGTGCCAGCAGCTTAAATCCAGGGGGCGTAGATTCACCCCTCCACTTT | TRBD1 | TRBV7-6 | - | TRBJ1-6
CASSSQGATNEKLFF | TGTGCCAGCAGCTCCCAGGGGGCAACTAATGAAAAACTGTTTTTT | TRBD1 | TRBV7-2 | - | TRBJ1-4
CATSDSSPRDRVPGELFF | TGTGCCACCAGTGATTCTTCCCCCCGGGACAGGGTGCCCGGGGAGCTGTTTTTT | TRBD1 | TRBV24-1 | - | TRBJ2-2
CASSGGLLGPYNEQFF | TGTGCCAGCAGCGGAGGTCTCTTAGGACCCTACAATGAGCAGTTCTTC | - | TRBV7-2 | few | TRBJ2-1
CASSQRSQDIQYF | TGTGCCAGCAGTCAGCGGAGTCAGGACATTCAGTACTTC | - | TRBV3-1/TRBV3-2 | - | TRBJ2-4
CASSVSRLAPPREQFF | TGTGCCAGCAGCGTAAGCCGACTAGCACCCCCCCGGGAGCAGTTCTTC | TRBD2 | TRBV3-1/TRBV3-2 | - | TRBJ2-1
CASSEAGLSNQPQHF | TGTGCCAGCAGTGAGGCAGGGTTAAGCAATCAGCCCCAGCATTTT | - | TRBV2 | few | TRBJ1-5
CASGLPQDPGTPSNVTEAFF | TGTGCTAGTGGTTTGCCCCAGGACCCCGGGACACCTTCCAATGTCACTGAAGCTTTCTTT | - | TRBV12-5 | once | TRBJ1-1
CASSPRGLLGNEQFF | TGTGCCAGCAGCCCCCGGGGACTTTTGGGTAATGAGCAGTTCTTC | - | TRBV7-3 | - | TRBJ2-1
CASSLGASGTGGDTQYF | TGTGCCAGCAGCTTAGGAGCTAGCGGTACGGGGGGAGATACGCAGTATTTT | TRBD2 | TRBV7-2 | once | TRBJ2-3
CASRRQGSEAFF | TGTGCCAGCAGACGACAGGGATCCGAAGCTTTCTTT | TRBD1 | TRBV6-5 | - | TRBJ1-1
CASSQEGDRVTGELFF | TGTGCCAGCAGCCAAGAAGGGGACAGGGTTACCGGGGAGCTGTTTTTT | TRBD1 | TRBV4-2 | - | TRBJ2-2
CASSLVGADGNTIYF | TGCGCCAGCAGCTTGGTGGGGGCTGACGGAAACACCATATATTTT | - | TRBV5-1 | - | TRBJ1-3
CASSSPGQGSGYTF | TGTGCCAGCAGTTCCCCGGGACAGGGGTCAGGCTACACCTTC | TRBD1 | TRBV6-5 | - | TRBJ1-2
CASSQGRHTRSPLHF | TGCGCCAGCAGCCAGGGCAGACACACACGTTCACCCCTCCACTTT | - | TRBV4-3 | - | TRBJ1-6